The 30 T cell receptor beta chains listed next were all sequenced from one sample in a study of cytomegalovirus exposure and HLA in healthy donors. The PCR contained 60 Vbeta and 13 Jbeta primers. The data were produced by immunoSEQ multiplex PCR, yet TCRdb's version contains in-frame clones alone and is incomplete. The table lists 120,000 or so clones, roughly two thirds of them singletons. Sequencing was performed on PBMCs. The receptors were sampled from a man aged 30-40 years in good health and CMV-seropositive.

This clone was seen a few times. This chain joins TRBV2 and TRBJ2-7, with a tentative D call TRBD1 (5 bases). The length of the CDR3 is 13 residues. V was cut by 8 bases and J by 3 bases, with 14 bases left in between. Germline lookup yields CDR1 SNHLY and CDR2 FYNNEI. The CDR3 loop reads CASSWTRDYEQYF. In nucleotides, the CDR3 is TGTGCCAGCTCCTGGACACGCGACTACGAGCAGTACTTC.

This clone was picked up one time. The chain couples TRBV5-4 to TRBJ2-3; 7 bases match TRBD1. V gave up 3 bases and J gave up 2 bases; unmatched junction bases: 3. From germline, CDR1 is SGHNT and CDR2 YYREEE (reference sequence). The CDR3 spans 14 residues. The CDR3 here is CASSSQGNTDTQYF. In DNA, the CDR3 is TGTGCCAGCAGCTCACAGGGGAACACAGATACGCAGTATTTT.

Only a few counts were recorded for this clone. The V and J genes are TRBV6-5 and TRBJ2-7; 8 bases are a match to TRBD2. V shed 2 bases and J 3 bases; nucleotides not matched to a gene: 6. Germline V CDR1 and CDR2: MNHEY, SVGAGI. The CDR3 has 15 amino acids. CDR3 region: CASSYEAGGSYEQYF. CDR3 nucleotides: TGTGCCAGCAGTTACGAGGCGGGAGGCAGCTACGAGCAGTACTTC.

This chain connects TRBV5-1 to TRBJ2-3; 10 bases fit TRBD1. The length of the CDR3 is 17 residues. Germline V lookup: CDR1 SGHRS, CDR2 YFSETQ. Trimming cost V 1 base and J 0 bases; bases outside gene matches: 5. The CDR3 DNA sequence: TGCGCCAGCAGCTTGTTTCGACAGGGGGCGAGCACAGATACGCAGTATTTT. It encodes CASSLFRQGASTDTQYF.

V gene TRBV5-1 combines with J gene TRBJ2-7; 13 bases align to TRBD2. Trimming at V came to 4 bases and at J to 2 bases, leaving 3 bases not matched to a gene. Looked up from germline, CDR1 is SGHRS and CDR2 is YFSETQ. There are 15 residues in the CDR3. This CDR3 reads CASSAGLAGTYEQYF. The CDR3 nucleotides are TGCGCCAGCAGCGCGGGACTAGCGGGGACCTACGAGCAGTACTTC.

This chain joins TRBV28 and TRBJ1-5; a possible D gene is TRBD1 (6 bases). This CDR3 is built from 16 residues. Germline loops: CDR1 MDHEN, CDR2 SYDVKM. V gave up 2 bases and J gave up 6 bases, with 17 bases separating them. DNA of the CDR3: TGTGCCAGCAGTTTAGTGGCGGCAGGGGCTCGTCAGCCCCAGCATTTT. Protein product: CASSLVAAGARQPQHF.

This clone was recorded once. The V gene is TRBV4-3, the J gene TRBJ2-4; TRBD1 might be the D (5 bases). The V gene's germline CDR1 is LGHNA and CDR2 YSLEER. The length of the CDR3 is 18 residues. The V gene lost 4 bases and the J gene lost 0 bases, with 19 bases spanning the gap. CDR3 sequence (DNA): TGCGCCAGCAGCCGACTCCAGGGCCTTAACGTAGCCAAAAACATTCAGTACTTC. Protein sequence: CASSRLQGLNVAKNIQYF.

The rearrangement uses TRBV7-2 and TRBJ2-1; 7 nucleotides agree with TRBD2. CDR1 SGHTA and CDR2 FQGNSA come from the germline V gene. The V and J ends lost 3 bases and 0 bases, in that order; junction bases with no gene match: 11. The CDR3 has 18 residues. Here the CDR3 reads CASSFPTSAISSYNEQFF. The CDR3 nucleotides read TGTGCCAGCAGCTTCCCCACTAGCGCGATAAGCTCCTACAATGAGCAGTTCTTC.

The chain is built from TRBV30 and TRBJ2-7; 9 nucleotides line up with TRBD1. The V and J ends lost 4 bases and 0 bases, in that order; junction bases with no gene match: 10. CDR3 length: 16 amino acids. Germline lookup yields CDR1 GTSNPN and CDR2 SVGIG (reference sequence). CDR3 sequence: CAWTPGTGLFSYEQYF. The CDR3 DNA is TGTGCCTGGACCCCAGGGACAGGGTTGTTCTCCTACGAGCAGTACTTC.

The CDR3: CASSLDLAGAYNEQFF. Written as DNA, the CDR3 is TGCGCCAGCAGCCTGGATCTAGCGGGAGCTTACAATGAGCAGTTCTTC. The chain combines TRBV5-1 with TRBJ2-1, with 10 bases fitting TRBD2. The V gene end was trimmed by 4 bases and the J gene end by 4 bases; junction bases not matched to a gene: 8. CDR1 is SGHRS and CDR2 is YFSETQ in the germline V gene. The CDR3 length is 16 residues.

This clone was observed a few times. This chain links TRBV10-1 with TRBJ2-2, with TRBD2 identical over 10 bases. The CDR3 loop spans 16 amino acids. Unmatched junction bases numbered 10, after V lost 4 bases and J lost 8 bases. Germline CDR1 reads WNHNN; CDR2 reads SYGVQD (reference sequence). The CDR3 loop is CASSGNLAGVTGELFF. DNA of the CDR3: TGCGCCAGCAGTGGGAACCTAGCGGGAGTAACTGGGGAGCTGTTTTTT.

The chain combines TRBV5-4 with TRBJ2-3; D perhaps matches TRBD2 (5 bases). V lost 1 base to trimming and J lost 4 bases, with 13 bases between them. The CDR3 runs to 15 residues. CDR1 and CDR2 from the germline V gene are SGHNT and YYREEE (reference sequence). DNA for the CDR3: TGTGCCAGCAGCTTGTGGGTGACTAAAGCAGATACGCAGTATTTT. It specifies CASSLWVTKADTQYF. The whole variable domain, filled in from reference TRBV5-4 and TRBJ2-3, reads ETGVTQSPTHLIKTRGQQVTLRCSSQSGHNTVSWYQQALGQGPQFIFQYYREEENGRGNFPPRFSGLQFPNYSSELNVNALELDDSALYLCASSLWVTKADTQYFGPGTRLTVL.

This rearrangement joins TRBV6-6 to TRBJ2-7; D perhaps matches TRBD2 (7 bases). The CDR3 loop spans 13 amino acids. The V end lost 0 bases, the J end lost 6 bases, and 9 bases lay between the germline ends. Germline V lookup: CDR1 MNHNY, CDR2 SVGAGI (reference sequence). The CDR3 DNA sequence: TGTGCCAGCAGTTACTCGAGGGGGGGCGAGCAGTACTTC. Its protein product is CASSYSRGGEQYF.

The chain links TRBV28 to TRBJ1-5, with D maybe TRBD1 (6 bases). V was trimmed by 3 bases and J by 4 bases, leaving 16 bases between them. CDR1 MDHEN and CDR2 SYDVKM come from the germline V gene. The CDR3 is made up of 16 amino acids. CDR3 amino acids: CASSFFTGRENQPQHF. The CDR3 DNA sequence: TGTGCCAGCAGTTTTTTTACAGGGAGGGAAAATCAGCCCCAGCATTTT.

The V and J genes are TRBV5-1 and TRBJ1-4; 7 bases align to TRBD1. The CDR3 runs 15 residues. The J segment lost 3 bases and the V segment lost 4 bases, leaving 6 bases of the junction unmatched. Germline CDR1 and CDR2: SGHRS and YFSETQ. The CDR3 here is CASSADRASNEKLFF. CDR3 DNA sequence: TGCGCCAGCAGCGCCGACAGGGCCTCTAATGAAAAACTGTTTTTT.

The genes are TRBV5-1 and TRBJ1-1, with D maybe TRBD1 (6 bases). CDR3 length: 16 amino acids. V lost 3 bases and J lost 3, with 18 bases in between. CDR1 is SGHRS and CDR2 is YFSETQ in the germline V gene. The CDR3 DNA sequence: TGCGCCAGCAGCTCCTATTTACAGGGAGAGGACACTGAAGCTTTCTTT. Encoded protein: CASSSYLQGEDTEAFF.

This clone was seen at least ten times. V gene TRBV5-1 combines with J gene TRBJ2-1; 14 bases fit TRBD2. Germline V gene lookup returns CDR1 SGHRS and CDR2 YFSETQ. Trimming removed 0 bases from V and 9 bases from J; junction bases left unmatched: 5. CDR3 length equals 16 residues. The CDR3 nucleotides are TGCGCCAGCAGCTTGGGACTAGCGGGAGGGCCGAGTGAGCAGTTCTTC. Residues: CASSLGLAGGPSEQFF.

The gene calls are TRBV19 and TRBJ2-7, with a possible D match to TRBD1 (6 bases). The CDR3 is made up of 14 amino acids. CDR1 LNHDA and CDR2 SQIVND come from the germline V gene (reference sequence). Trimming stripped 5 bases from V and 4 bases from J, with 15 bases between. The CDR3 loop reads CASSVVGAVYEQYF. The CDR3, as DNA: TGTGCCAGTAGTGTGGTGGGGGCAGTTTACGAGCAGTACTTC.

This clone was seen just once. V and J are TRBV7-9 and TRBJ1-2; no firm D call. Trimming took off 1 base at V and 2 bases at J, with 17 bases between the two ends. CDR1 and CDR2 (germline): SEHNR, FQNEAQ (reference sequence). This CDR3 contains 17 residues. CDR3 sequence reads: CASSLEEAGPSNYGYTF. The CDR3 region has the DNA TGTGCCAGCAGCTTAGAGGAGGCAGGACCTTCCAACTATGGCTACACCTTC.

The chain links TRBV7-3 to TRBJ2-5; the D gene is possibly TRBD1 (5 bases). With 5 bases removed from V and 2 bases from J, the gap between germline ends came to 15 bases. The CDR3 runs to 15 residues. Per the germline V gene, CDR1 is SGHTA and CDR2 is FQGTGA. This CDR3 reads CASSPGWGRQETQYF. CDR3 in DNA: TGTGCCAGCAGCCCAGGGTGGGGCAGACAAGAGACCCAGTACTTC. The full variable domain, completed using reference TRBV7-3 and TRBJ2-5, is GAGVSQTPSNKVTEKGKYVELRCDPISGHTALYWYRQSLGQGPEFLIYFQGTGAADDSGLPNDRFFAVRPEGSVSTLKIQRTERGDSAVYLCASSPGWGRQETQYFGPGTRLLVL.

This chain joins TRBV28 and TRBJ1-5; tentatively, D is TRBD1 (5 bases). Per the germline V gene, CDR1 is MDHEN and CDR2 is SYDVKM. Trimming stripped 5 bases from V and 0 bases from J, with 11 bases between. The CDR3 totals 15 residues. The CDR3 sequence is CASSRTDTSNQPQHF. The CDR3 DNA sequence: TGTGCCAGCAGTCGGACGGACACTAGCAATCAGCCCCAGCATTTT.

The chain carries TRBV10-3 and TRBJ2-3; 8 nucleotides agree with TRBD1. Trimming took 6 bases from V and 3 from J; bases not matched to a gene: 5. CDR1 and CDR2 (germline): ENHRY, SYGVKD. This CDR3 is 14 amino acids long. Here the CDR3 reads CAISADRVTDTQYF. CDR3 sequence (DNA): TGTGCCATCAGCGCGGACAGGGTTACAGATACGCAGTATTTT.

The chain uses TRBV9 and TRBJ2-3, with 10 bases lining up with TRBD2. Trimming took 0 bases from V and 2 from J; bases not matched to a gene: 18. Germline V lookup: CDR1 SGDLS, CDR2 YYNGEE. The CDR3 is made up of 21 amino acids. The CDR3 coding sequence is TGTGCCAGCAGCGTAGTATGGAAAGAGATCGGACTAGCGGCAAACACAGATACGCAGTATTTT. Translated, it gives CASSVVWKEIGLAANTDTQYF.

This chain links TRBV18 with TRBJ1-2, with D possibly matching TRBD1 (6 bases). This CDR3 is built from 16 residues. Between the trimmed V and J ends, which lost 3 bases and 6 bases, there was a span of 20 bases. Germline V lookup: CDR1 KGHSH, CDR2 LQKENI. CDR3 sequence reads: CASSPVNRDGADGYTF. The CDR3 DNA follows: TGTGCCAGCTCACCGGTGAACAGGGATGGGGCGGATGGCTACACCTTC.

The rearrangement joins TRBV19 to TRBJ2-7; D possibly corresponds to TRBD1 (5 bases). Germline V lookup: CDR1 LNHDA, CDR2 SQIVND (reference sequence). The V end was cut by 4 bases, the J end by 0 bases, with 10 bases between. CDR3 length: 14 residues. The DNA of the CDR3 is TGTGCCAGTAGTAGGACACACAACTCCTACGAGCAGTACTTC. Translated: CASSRTHNSYEQYF.

To note about this clone: Other DNA sequences of this sample code for an identical CDR3. This chain uses TRBV5-1 with TRBJ2-7, with TRBD1 identical over 8 bases. V was clipped by 2 bases and J by 2 bases; unmatched bases: 12. Germline V gene lookup returns CDR1 SGHRS and CDR2 YFSETQ. The CDR3 is made up of 17 amino acids. As DNA, the CDR3 is TGCGCCAGCAGCTTTAAGCCCGGGACAGGTCCTACCTACGAGCAGTACTTC. Translation gives CASSFKPGTGPTYEQYF.

This rearrangement joins TRBV29-1 to TRBJ2-5; D gene ambiguous. This CDR3 spans 13 amino acids. Germline V gene lookup returns CDR1 SQVTM and CDR2 ANQGSEA. V lost 5 bases and J 1 base, leaving 11 bases between the germline ends. CDR3 nucleotides: TGCAGCGTTCTGAGAGGCTCCCAAGAGACCCAGTACTTC. As protein: CSVLRGSQETQYF. Together with reference TRBV29-1 and TRBJ2-5, the CDR3 gives the full variable domain: SAVISQKPSRDICQRGTSLTIQCQVDSQVTMMFWYRQQPGQSLTLIATANQGSEATYESGFVIDKFPISRPNLTFSTLTVSNMSPEDSSIYLCSVLRGSQETQYFGPGTRLLVL.

The CDR3 DNA reads TGTGCCAGCAGCCAAGATCAGGACTACCCCGGGGAGACCCAGTACTTC. This codes for CASSQDQDYPGETQYF. The V and J genes are TRBV4-2 and TRBJ2-5, with TRBD2 as a possible D gene (6 bases). Trimming took off 0 bases at V and 5 bases at J, with 16 bases between the two ends. Germline-derived CDR1 and CDR2 are LGHNA and YNFKEQ. The length of the CDR3 is 16 residues.

The chain links TRBV9 to TRBJ2-1, with D possibly matching TRBD2 (5 bases). CDR3 size: 14 residues. Germline values: CDR1 SGDLS, CDR2 YYNGEE. The V gene lost 4 bases and the J gene lost 2 bases, with 10 bases spanning the gap. The CDR3 bases are TGTGCCAGCAGCCTTAGGACTGCCTACAATGAGCAGTTCTTC. Its protein is CASSLRTAYNEQFF.

The chain employs TRBV6-5 and TRBJ2-7, with D tentatively TRBD1 (6 bases). The CDR3 consists of 15 residues. Germline V gene sequence: CDR1 MNHEY, CDR2 SVGAGI. Trimming took 5 bases from V and 3 from J, leaving 17 bases between them. CDR3 loop: CASSPDRWTYYEQYF. The CDR3 DNA is TGTGCCAGCAGTCCAGACAGGTGGACTTACTACGAGCAGTACTTC.